This entry describes one TCR beta chain. It was 5'RACE with constant-segment primers that produced the TCR alpha and TCR beta cDNA libraries, which carried sample barcodes and UMIs. TCRdb fed the 5' RACE reads into MiXCR, producing one record per CDR3 protein. The table has about 610,000 distinct CDR3 sequences, 15% to 20% seen once. The data derive from a study of T-cell memory formation after mild COVID-19. The CDR3 is made up of 13 amino acids. Trimming removed 6 bases at V and 3 bases at J, with 9 bases between. The chain joins TRBV12-3 or TRBV12-4 to TRBJ2-1; D not resolved. This clonotype was obtained from an adult woman who had mild COVID-19 (a few samples of this study predate the infection). Cell type and time point are not known. Sequencing was performed on PBMCs or a T cell subset sorted from them (not recorded which). The CDR3 bases are TGTGCCAGCAGCCCAGGTAACTACAATGAGCAGTTCTTC. Translation gives CASSPGNYNEQFF.